This TCR beta chain was captured by sequencing in a study of Ad26.COV2.S vaccination and SARS-CoV-2 variants. Background on the study: Of the COV1001 trial arms, the Ad26.COV2.S arm included the donor.

Note on this clone: Its antigen is unknown.

TCRdb's table, derived via immunoSEQ multiplex PCR, lists solely in-frame clones and lacks some. The sample lists fewer than 500,000 clones; 80% to 95% were seen once. The CDR3 is 15 amino acids. The junction had 3 bases not matched to a gene; V was cut back by 2 bases and J by 4 bases. Germline V gives CDR1 MNHEY, CDR2 SVGEGT. Whole-study findings and limits: CD8+ and CD4+ T cells specific for spike reportedly responded with substantial breadth after vaccination.

Stated treatment: around 19 received Ad26.COV2.S at low or high dose, single or two shots; about 5 received placebo; per-sample allocation not given. Sampling happened 63 days after the first vaccine or placebo injection. The vaccine antigen was prefusion-stabilized Wuhan SARS-CoV-2 spike. The specimen comprised peripheral blood, sampled in a trial of Ad26.COV2.S vaccine versus placebo. The chain uses TRBV6-2 or TRBV6-3 and TRBJ1-5; 9 bases line up with TRBD1. The receptor's source is a person aged 18-65 years who received the Ad26.COV2.S COVID-19 vaccine or a placebo. CDR3 in amino acids: CASSYPTGGNQPQHF. Here the CDR3 DNA reads TGTGCCAGCAGTTACCCGACAGGGGGAAATCAGCCCCAGCATTTT.